The entry that follows covers one T cell receptor (beta chain) sequence. The sample originates from a study of blood T cell repertoires in COVID-19. Study context: Samples representing acute and convalescent COVID-19 were sourced from the United States, Italy and Spain. T cells, B-cell-depleted T cells, or PBMCs supplied cDNA or gDNA.

In the original workflow: Estimates of nucleated cell counts were drawn from the amplification of reference gene primers. Here immunoSEQ multiplex PCR was the method, and the copy in TCRdb shows in-frame clones only, minus some. From that table come the V and J calls and clone size; the DNA was used to work out D and trimming. The sample includes more than 75,000 clones, around nine tenths of them seen just once. The receptor was derived from an elderly man with active or convalescent COVID-19. Source material: peripheral blood.

CDR3 in amino acids: CASSYSASGSNEQYF. The CDR3 DNA is TGTGCCAGCAGTTACTCGGCTAGCGGGAGCAACGAGCAGTACTTC. This chain links TRBV6-2 or TRBV6-3 with TRBJ2-7; the match to TRBD2 covers 10 bases. CDR1 and CDR2 (germline): MNHEY, SVGEGT. This CDR3 region has 15 residues. V was pared by 0 bases and J by 5 bases, with 4 bases of the junction left unmatched.